The 9 T cell receptor beta chains below come from one sample, sequenced in a study of cytomegalovirus exposure and HLA in healthy donors. Repertoires were generated with immunoSEQ multiplex PCR, while TCRdb's copy carries only in-frame clones and drops some. Of tens of thousands of clones detected, around 94% appear once; the ten largest clones hold 0.5% to 0.65%. Sequenced: PBMCs. These receptors all come from a woman aged 18-29 years in good health and CMV-seronegative.

The genes are TRBV7-8 and TRBJ1-6, with TRBD1 matching 7 bases. This CDR3 is built from 15 residues. J gave up 7 bases and V 4 bases, and 7 bases lay outside the gene matches. CDR1 is SGHVS, CDR2 FQNEAQ, per germline. CDR3 coding DNA: TGTGCCAGCAGCTCTTCGACAGGGCACAATTCACCCCTCCACTTT. It is translated as CASSSSTGHNSPLHF.

The rearrangement links TRBV18 to TRBJ2-7; 9 nucleotides line up with TRBD1. This CDR3 region has 16 residues. Germline CDR1 is KGHSH and CDR2 is LQKENI. The trim removed 2 bases at V and 7 bases at J, leaving 12 bases unmatched. CDR3: CASSPVRDRDLWEQYF. The DNA of the CDR3 is TGTGCCAGCTCACCAGTCCGGGACAGGGACCTTTGGGAGCAGTACTTC. Complete variable domain (other parts from reference TRBV18 and TRBJ2-7): NAGVMQNPRHLVRRRGQEARLRCSPMKGHSHVYWYRQLPEEGLKFMVYLQKENIIDESGMPKERFSAEFPKEGPSILRIQQVVRGDSAAYFCASSPVRDRDLWEQYFGPGTRLTVT.

This clone was recorded once. This sequence joins TRBV2 and TRBJ1-5, with 10 bases aligning to TRBD1. With V trimmed by 4 bases and J by 0 bases, 12 bases remained unmatched. The CDR3 runs 19 residues. Germline-derived CDR1 and CDR2 are SNHLY and FYNNEI. CDR3 sequence: CASSVLRDRGFDSNQPQHF. CDR3 in DNA: TGTGCCAGCAGTGTTCTCCGGGACAGGGGCTTCGATAGCAATCAGCCCCAGCATTTT.

This rearrangement joins TRBV30 to TRBJ2-1; 8 bases match TRBD1. The CDR3 spans 13 residues. The V gene end was trimmed by 3 bases and the J gene end by 7 bases; junction bases not matched to a gene: 5. The germline V gene has CDR1 GTSNPN and CDR2 SVGIG (reference sequence). CDR3 in DNA: TGTGCCTGGAGGAGACAGGGGATGAATGAGCAGTTCTTC. This sequence encodes CAWRRQGMNEQFF.

This chain uses TRBV7-2 with TRBJ2-1; 8 positions agree with TRBD1. Per the germline V gene, CDR1 is SGHTA and CDR2 is FQGNSA. The CDR3 has 14 residues. With 1 base clipped from V and 10 bases from J, the junction kept 6 bases outside the gene matches. The CDR3 spells CASSLDRGAWEQFF. The CDR3 DNA reads as TGTGCCAGCAGCTTAGACAGGGGGGCCTGGGAGCAGTTCTTC.

For this clone: The identical CDR3 is also encoded by other nucleotide sequences in the sample. The V call is TRBV6-1, the J call TRBJ1-1; possibly TRBD1 for D (5 bases). Germline lookup yields CDR1 MNHNS and CDR2 SASEGT. The CDR3 is made up of 13 amino acids. Trimming took 2 bases from V and 5 from J, leaving 9 bases between them. The CDR3 nucleotides read TGTGCCAGCAGTGAACGGGGGGGAACTGAAGCTTTCTTT. Its protein is CASSERGGTEAFF.

The J gene is TRBJ1-1, the V gene TRBV5-1; TRBD1 is a possible D gene (5 bases). Per germline, CDR1 SGHRS and CDR2 YFSETQ. The CDR3 sequence is 13 residues long. Trimming took off 2 bases at V and 4 bases at J, with 9 bases between the two ends. The CDR3: CASSFDSSTEAFF. In DNA form, the CDR3 reads TGCGCCAGCAGCTTCGACAGCTCCACTGAAGCTTTCTTT.

This sequence joins TRBV18 and TRBJ2-3, with 9 positions matching TRBD2. This CDR3 has 19 residues. V lost 0 bases and J lost 0; bases outside the gene matches: 10. Germline V CDR1 and CDR2: KGHSH, LQKENI. The CDR3 reads CASSPPDFRLAASTDTQYF. DNA for the CDR3: TGTGCCAGCTCACCACCGGATTTTAGACTAGCGGCGAGCACAGATACGCAGTATTTT.

This clone was detected only a few times. The gene calls are TRBV7-8 and TRBJ2-2; D is unclear. CDR3 size: 14 residues. Trimming pared 7 bases from V and 5 bases from J, leaving 14 bases between. From germline, CDR1 is SGHVS and CDR2 FQNEAQ. CDR3 bases: TGTGCCAGCAACCCTTTCGAGCTTACCGGGGAGCTGTTTTTT. This codes for CASNPFELTGELFF.